These T cell receptor beta chains were read from a single sample in a study of blood T cell repertoires in COVID-19. Sequenced by immunoSEQ multiplex PCR; TCRdb stores in-frame clones only, minus some. Of about 250,000 clones listed, about 80% were seen once; the top ten hold roughly 14%. The sequenced sample was peripheral blood. The receptors here all came from a person between 70 and 80 years old with COVID-19, enrolled during active disease. CDR3s leave out the opening cysteine and the closing phenylalanine or tryptophan. Fields, in order: V gene, CDR3 length, J gene, CDR3 protein.

>TRBV6-5|12|TRBJ1-2
ASSYSQGKDGYT
>TRBV5-1|13|TRBJ2-5
ASSLSGGGRETQY
>TRBV6-2/TRBV6-3|17|TRBJ1-3
ASSYGQRWEIFSGNTIY
>TRBV7-2|11|TRBJ1-1
ASIRQLNTEAF
>TRBV6-4|12|TRBJ1-1
ASSDSSRGTEAF
>TRBV28|13|TRBJ1-6
ASSRPGQGFSPLH
>TRBV6-5|14|TRBJ1-3
ASSYFSFHSGNTIY
>TRBV7-9|11|TRBJ1-2
ASSLGANYGYT
>TRBV3-1/TRBV3-2|14|TRBJ1-6
ASSVGQGAVNSPLH
>TRBV13|14|TRBJ2-7
ASSSDKSGGRDEQY
>TRBV28|12|TRBJ1-3
ASFRQGEGNTIY
>TRBV7-8|11|TRBJ2-1
ASRAGGGNEQF
>TRBV5-8|13|TRBJ1-4
ASSLEGATNEKLF
>TRBV7-3|14|TRBJ2-6
ASSRQGVRGANVLT
>TRBV7-2|15|TRBJ2-3
ASSPSVGRGNTDTQY
>TRBV7-6|15|TRBJ2-1
ASSLGQRGNSYNEQF
>TRBV5-1|11|TRBJ2-3
ASSLGLATIQY
>TRBV5-4|12|TRBJ1-2
ASSLVGTGEGYT
>TRBV19|14|TRBJ2-1
ASSIAAGKGYNEQF
>TRBV5-1|12|TRBJ2-5
ASSLLSGKETQY
>TRBV7-2|15|TRBJ2-1
ASSSRASSGAYNEQF
>TRBV7-9|11|TRBJ1-6
ASSLEEESPLH
>TRBV6-2/TRBV6-3|11|TRBJ1-2
ASSYLAGGGYT
>TRBV14|12|TRBJ2-7
ASSQGLPTYEQY
>TRBV6-1|12|TRBJ2-7
ASSEWSGPGEQY
>TRBV28|12|TRBJ1-4
ASSLGLTREKLF
>TRBV19|13|TRBJ2-2
ASSRTSGSSGELF
>TRBV30|10|TRBJ2-7
AWINQGYEQY
>TRBV27|11|TRBJ1-6
ASSLSLRGPLH
>TRBV6-1|14|TRBJ2-7
ASSEAGDRAVYEQY
>TRBV7-3|14|TRBJ2-4
ASSPGLAEGKNIQY
>TRBV2|11|TRBJ2-7
ASSVGGEGEQY
>TRBV28|14|TRBJ2-5
ASSPAGTGFSKTQY
>TRBV11-2|16|TRBJ2-1
ASSSLRGALAGANEQF
>TRBV12-3/TRBV12-4|9|TRBJ1-2
ASSSFYGYT
>TRBV11-2|11|TRBJ1-6
ASRAARNSPLH
>TRBV6-5|13|TRBJ2-2
ASSSSGLAPGELF
>TRBV28|13|TRBJ1-4
ASSTSGGSREKLF
>TRBV27|13|TRBJ2-2
ASSLYQGPPGELF
>TRBV6-5|12|TRBJ2-7
ASSRTPQPYEQY
>TRBV11-1|11|TRBJ1-3
ASSLWTGNTIY
>TRBV5-4|11|TRBJ2-7
ASSLAGGHEQY
>TRBV5-1|13|TRBJ2-3
ASSPSDRLIDTQY
>TRBV19|11|TRBJ1-4
ASSIIQATKLF
>TRBV7-6|12|TRBJ2-7
ASSLRRDPYEQY
>TRBV5-1|13|TRBJ2-2
ASRDGDRGFGELF
>TRBV5-5|12|TRBJ2-7
ASSLQGAFYEQY
>TRBV5-4|13|TRBJ1-3
ASRTQGSPGNTIY
>TRBV29-1|14|TRBJ1-2
SVAGTGGAGGYGYT
>TRBV3-1/TRBV3-2|12|TRBJ1-5
ASSLRQGHQPQH
>TRBV4-3|15|TRBJ2-2
ASSQELAGGPGGELF
>TRBV27|13|TRBJ2-5
ASSPTGYPQETQY
>TRBV7-2|12|TRBJ2-7
ASSTNRATYEQY
>TRBV7-9|13|TRBJ1-4
ASSPGQGGTEKLF